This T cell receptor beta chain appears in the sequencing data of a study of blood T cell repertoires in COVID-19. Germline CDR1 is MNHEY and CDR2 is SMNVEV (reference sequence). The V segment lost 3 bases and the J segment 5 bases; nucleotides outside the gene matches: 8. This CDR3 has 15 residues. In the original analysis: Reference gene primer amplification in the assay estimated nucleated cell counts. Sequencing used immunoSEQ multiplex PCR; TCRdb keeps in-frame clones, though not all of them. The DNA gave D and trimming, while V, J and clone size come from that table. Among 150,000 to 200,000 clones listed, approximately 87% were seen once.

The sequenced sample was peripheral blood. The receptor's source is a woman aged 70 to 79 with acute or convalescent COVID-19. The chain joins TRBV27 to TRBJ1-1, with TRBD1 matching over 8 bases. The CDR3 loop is CASSFIPDRVTEAFF. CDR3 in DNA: TGTGCCAGCAGTTTCATTCCGGACAGGGTGACTGAAGCTTTCTTT.